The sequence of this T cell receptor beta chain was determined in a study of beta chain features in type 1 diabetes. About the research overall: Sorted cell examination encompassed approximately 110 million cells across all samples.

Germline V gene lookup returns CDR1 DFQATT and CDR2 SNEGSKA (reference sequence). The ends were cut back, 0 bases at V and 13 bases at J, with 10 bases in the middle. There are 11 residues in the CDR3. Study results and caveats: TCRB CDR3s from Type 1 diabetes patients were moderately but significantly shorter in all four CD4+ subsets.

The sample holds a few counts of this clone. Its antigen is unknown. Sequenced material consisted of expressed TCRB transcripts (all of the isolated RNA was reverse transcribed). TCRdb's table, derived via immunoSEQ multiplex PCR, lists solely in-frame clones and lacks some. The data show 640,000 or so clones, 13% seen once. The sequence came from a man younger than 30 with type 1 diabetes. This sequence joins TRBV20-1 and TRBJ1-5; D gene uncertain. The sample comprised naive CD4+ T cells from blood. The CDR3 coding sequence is TGCAGTGCTAGAGAAAGGTGGCCTCAGCATTTT. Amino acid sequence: CSARERWPQHF.